This T cell receptor beta chain came from a study of cytomegalovirus exposure and HLA in healthy donors. Study-wide findings and caveats: When presence/absence was analysed, sequencing depth was taken to be roughly uniform across donors.

Regarding this clone: No antigen is known for it.

The CDR3 has 17 residues. Unmatched junction bases numbered 15, after V lost 3 bases and J lost 5 bases. Germline CDR1 reads SGDLS; CDR2 reads YYNGEE. 13 Jbeta primers and 60 Vbeta primers were used for the PCR. The repertoire was sequenced with immunoSEQ multiplex PCR; TCRdb's copy has only in-frame clones and lacks some. The sample shows some 120,000 clones, 77% of them seen only once. The clonotype originates from a man in his late teens or twenties in good health and CMV-seropositive. This rearrangement joins TRBV9 to TRBJ2-5; 8 nucleotides match TRBD2. The sample taken for sequencing was PBMCs. CDR3 bases: TGTGCCAGCAGCGGCCGGGAGGGCGGGGGACCAGGGGAGACCCAGTACTTC. It codes for CASSGREGGGPGETQYF.